These 15 T cell receptor beta chains were all obtained from the same sample, sequenced in a study of radiotherapy plus CTLA-4 blockade in lung cancer. The repertoire was sequenced with immunoSEQ multiplex PCR; TCRdb's copy has only in-frame clones and lacks some. Among roughly 78,000 clones, about 80% were seen once, and the ten largest hold 7% to 8.5%. This specimen consisted of peripheral blood, obtained from a patient treated with radiotherapy plus ipilimumab. All receptors derive from a human donor with non-small cell lung cancer who had a complete response to radiotherapy plus ipilimumab.

The genes are TRBV19 and TRBJ1-2; no definite D call. The V end was cut by 6 bases, the J end by 4 bases, with 12 bases between. The germline gives CDR1 LNHDA, CDR2 SQIVND (reference sequence). CDR3 size: 13 residues. The CDR3 coding sequence is TGTGCCAGTAGCCCGCCCGAGGTCTATGGCTACACCTTC. The encoded protein is CASSPPEVYGYTF.

V is TRBV6-1 and J is TRBJ2-7; TRBD1 matches at 7 bases. This CDR3 contains 13 residues. Germline V gene data show CDR1 as MNHNS and CDR2 as SASEGT. V gave up 6 bases and J gave up 4 bases; unmatched junction bases: 6. The CDR3 DNA is TGTGCCAGCAGGCCCGCAGGGGGATACGAGCAGTACGTC. It codes for CASRPAGGYEQYV.

This clone is a singleton in its sample. This chain joins TRBV20-1 and TRBJ2-1; D uncertain. V gave up 1 base and J gave up 6 bases, with 4 bases separating them. Germline lookup yields CDR1 DFQATT and CDR2 SNEGSKA (reference sequence). There are 11 residues in the CDR3. CDR3 amino acids: CSARVVNEQFF. In DNA form, the CDR3 reads TGCAGTGCTAGAGTTGTCAATGAGCAGTTCTTC.

The chain uses TRBV18 and TRBJ2-2; no clear D. V was shortened by 4 bases and J by 0 bases, with 6 bases between the two germline ends. CDR3 size: 14 residues. Germline assignment: CDR1 KGHSH and CDR2 LQKENI. CDR3 region: CASSRATNTGELFF. CDR3 DNA: TGTGCCAGCTCACGGGCGACGAACACCGGGGAGCTGTTTTTT.

The J gene is TRBJ1-1, the V gene TRBV6-5; no clear D gene. Per the germline V gene, CDR1 is MNHEY and CDR2 is SVGAGI. The CDR3 sequence is 10 residues long. The V end was cut by 6 bases, the J end by 2 bases, with 1 base between. CDR3 DNA: TGTGCCAGCAGCAACACTGAAGCTTTCTTT. This codes for CASSNTEAFF.

V usage is TRBV29-1 and J usage is TRBJ1-2, with 7 bases matching TRBD1. The germline gives CDR1 SQVTM, CDR2 ANQGSEA. Trimming took 3 bases from V and 0 from J; bases not matched to a gene: 7. The CDR3 consists of 15 residues. CDR3 sequence: CSVDRGVQANYGYTF. In nucleotides, the CDR3 is TGCAGCGTTGACAGGGGGGTACAAGCTAACTATGGCTACACCTTC.

The chain carries TRBV18 and TRBJ2-5; D gene uncertain. The CDR3 totals 12 residues. The V gene lost 3 bases and the J gene lost 2 bases, with 4 bases spanning the gap. Germline values: CDR1 KGHSH, CDR2 LQKENI. The CDR3 DNA follows: TGTGCCAGCTCACCGTTACAAGAGACCCAGTACTTC. Its protein product is CASSPLQETQYF.

The gene calls are TRBV11-3 and TRBJ2-7, with no clear D. CDR3 length: 14 amino acids. CDR1 SGHNT and CDR2 YENEEA come from the germline V gene. Between the trimmed V and J ends, which lost 8 bases and 0 bases, there was a span of 14 bases. The chain's CDR3 is CASALGRSSYEQYV. Written as DNA, the CDR3 is TGTGCCAGCGCGCTCGGACGGAGCTCCTACGAGCAGTACGTC.

The V call is TRBV30, the J call TRBJ1-2; TRBD1 agrees at 9 bases. The V segment lost 3 bases and the J segment 7 bases; nucleotides outside the gene matches: 6. The length of the CDR3 is 13 residues. Looked up from germline, CDR1 is GTSNPN and CDR2 is SVGIG (reference sequence). The CDR3 nucleotides are TGTGCCTGGAGCACAGGGGGCAATGGTGGCTACACCTTC. Encoded protein: CAWSTGGNGGYTF.

The rearrangement uses TRBV23-1 and TRBJ2-1; D gene ambiguous. TRBV23-1 has ORF status, its function being uncertain. This CDR3 spans 17 amino acids. V lost 1 base to trimming and J lost 1 base, with 14 bases between them. CDR3 nucleotides: TGCGCCAGCAGTCAATTAAGGCAGCCCAATTCCTACAATGAGCAGTTCTTC. This encodes CASSQLRQPNSYNEQFF.

The chain carries TRBV7-9 and TRBJ2-2; D gene uncertain. This CDR3 region has 14 residues. V lost 8 bases and J lost 4, with 14 bases in between. Germline CDR1 and CDR2: SEHNR and FQNEAQ (reference sequence). The CDR3 coding sequence is TGTGCCAGCTACCGAACGGGTTTCACCGGGGAGCTGTTTTTT. Translating it yields CASYRTGFTGELFF.

CDR3 sequence: CASRSYSDRVYGYTF. The CDR3 region has the DNA TGTGCCAGCAGAAGCTACTCCGACAGGGTCTATGGCTACACCTTC. This chain joins TRBV11-2 and TRBJ1-2; TRBD1 matches 7 bases. The CDR3 sequence is 15 residues long. Germline V gene sequence: CDR1 SGHAT, CDR2 FQNNGV. Germline trimming cut 6 bases from V and 4 bases from J; bases unmatched to any gene: 11.

J is TRBJ1-5 and V is TRBV19; D is undetermined. The CDR3 is 13 amino acids. Looked up from germline, CDR1 is LNHDA and CDR2 is SQIVND (reference sequence). V was trimmed by 8 bases and J by 5 bases, leaving 13 bases between them. The CDR3 is CASAGLRDQPQHF. CDR3 bases: TGTGCCAGTGCAGGCCTCCGGGATCAGCCCCAGCATTTT.

The V and J genes are TRBV25-1 and TRBJ2-1; weak D call: TRBD1 (6 bases). CDR1 is MGHDK, CDR2 SYGVNS, per germline. Trimming left V 1 base short and J 8 bases short, with 12 bases between. The CDR3 contains 14 residues. The CDR3 DNA reads as TGTGCCAGCAGTGAATTAGGGGGTTTAGATGAGCAGTTCTTC. Its protein product is CASSELGGLDEQFF.

The chain carries TRBV2 and TRBJ1-6; D gene uncertain. V was clipped by 6 bases and J by 9 bases, with 15 bases between them. Germline CDR1 SNHLY, CDR2 FYNNEI. This CDR3 has 14 residues. CDR3 residues: CASSGRGSGSPLHF. CDR3 sequence (DNA): TGTGCCAGCAGCGGTCGGGGTAGCGGTTCACCCCTCCACTTT.